The rows below give T cell receptor beta chains drawn from one sample of a study of OX40 agonist ivuxolimab in advanced cancers. Only in-frame clones appear in the TCRdb table, and some are missing; sequencing was by immunoSEQ multiplex PCR. The table includes about 31,000 clones, about 83% detected once. The specimen comprised CD4+ or CD8+ T cells sorted from blood, sampled in a trial of the OX40 agonist ivuxolimab. All receptors derive from an adult with an advanced solid tumor such as melanoma, head and neck, liver or kidney cancer. The CDR3 runs from the conserved cysteine through the conserved F or W. The D gene is left open where the match is weak. The listing skips clone size in some rows; elsewhere it reads once, few, many or a size class.

clone_size	v_call	j_call	d_call	cdr3_nt	cdr3_aa
.	TRBV21-1	TRBJ1-5	.	TGTGCCAGCAGCAAAGTCGAACTTATTGTACGAAATCAGCCCCAGCATTTT	CASSKVELIVRNQPQHF
.	TRBV7-3	TRBJ2-1	.	TGTGCCAGCAGCCTGATAGCGGAGCGGGACAATGAGCAGTTCTTC	CASSLIAERDNEQFF
.	TRBV15	TRBJ2-7	.	TGTGCCACCAGCAGAGGTGGGGGCAACGAGCAGTACTTC	CATSRGGGNEQYF
.	TRBV6-1	TRBJ2-7	TRBD2	TGTGCCAGCAGTGATGGACTAGCGGTGACCTACGAGCAGTACTTC	CASSDGLAVTYEQYF
.	TRBV6-5	TRBJ2-1	.	TGTGCCAGCAGTCAGTGGGGGGCCAATGAGCAGTTCTTC	CASSQWGANEQFF
.	TRBV18	TRBJ2-3	.	TGTGCCAGCTCACAACTGGGACTTTGGAACCCAGATACGCAGTATTTT	CASSQLGLWNPDTQYF
.	TRBV25-1	TRBJ2-5	.	TGTGCCAGCAGTGAATGGGCACGGACGCAAGAGACCCAGTACTTC	CASSEWARTQETQYF
once	TRBV6-6	TRBJ2-7	TRBD2	TGTACCAGCTCACCATTCGGGGGGTCCTACGAGCAGTACTTC	CTSSPFGGSYEQYF
.	TRBV28	TRBJ2-2	.	TGTGCCAGCAGCCCCAGTTCCCGGGAAGAGAACACCGGGGAGCTGTTTTTT	CASSPSSREENTGELFF
.	TRBV27	TRBJ2-7	.	TGTGCCAGCAGCAAGGGACTCTCAATGGGAGAGCAGTACTTC	CASSKGLSMGEQYF
.	TRBV7-9	TRBJ2-7	TRBD1	TGTGCCAGCAGCTTTAGGGACAGCTACGAGCAGTACTTC	CASSFRDSYEQYF
.	TRBV7-9	TRBJ1-5	.	TGTGCCAGCAGCTTATCCCAGGGCAACCAGCCCCAGCATTTT	CASSLSQGNQPQHF
few	TRBV13	TRBJ1-1	.	TGTGCCAGCAGCCCACATTTGGGGGGTGGCACTGAAGCTTTCTTT	CASSPHLGGGTEAFF
.	TRBV6-5	TRBJ1-1	.	TGTGCCAGTCGGGGCACTGAAGCTTTCTTT	CASRGTEAFF
few	TRBV29-1	TRBJ1-5	.	TGCAGCGTTGTAATGGGCAATAGCAATCAGCCCCAGCATTTT	CSVVMGNSNQPQHF
once	TRBV6-6	TRBJ1-3	TRBD1	TGTGCCAGCAGTTACCCCGGACAGGGGAAAGACACCATATATTTT	CASSYPGQGKDTIYF
.	TRBV19	TRBJ2-2	TRBD1	TGTGCCAGTAGTATAGAACGACAGGGGCTAACCGGGGAGCTGTTTTTT	CASSIERQGLTGELFF
.	TRBV27	TRBJ2-1	.	TGTGCCAGCAGTTTTGGGCAGGGGCCCCCCTACAATGAGCAGTTCTTC	CASSFGQGPPYNEQFF
once	TRBV30	TRBJ1-1	.	TGTGCCTGGCGAGGGCCTGAAGCTTTCTTT	CAWRGPEAFF
.	TRBV27	TRBJ2-3	.	TGTGCCAGCAGTTTATGGAGGGGCGTCCCTATAGATACGCAGTATTTT	CASSLWRGVPIDTQYF
.	TRBV28	TRBJ2-3	.	TGTGCCAGCAGTTTCGGAGCGGACCCAGATACGCAGTATTTT	CASSFGADPDTQYF
.	TRBV14	TRBJ1-2	.	TGTGCCAGCAGCCAAGGTATCCTCCTAACTCCCCACTATGGCTACACCTTC	CASSQGILLTPHYGYTF
.	TRBV29-1	TRBJ2-1	.	TGCAGCGTTTCAGTTCTAGACTACAATGAGCAGTTCTTC	CSVSVLDYNEQFF
.	TRBV27	TRBJ2-7	.	TGTGCCAGCAGTTTGACCCTCTCCTACGAGCAGTACTTC	CASSLTLSYEQYF
.	TRBV13	TRBJ1-1	.	TGTGCCAGCAGCTTGCCGGGGGCAGACACTGAAGCTTTCTTT	CASSLPGADTEAFF
.	TRBV7-9	TRBJ2-2	TRBD1	TGTGCCAGCAGCGGGACAGGGTTCTCCGGGGAGCTGTTTTTT	CASSGTGFSGELFF
.	TRBV6-5	TRBJ1-2	.	TGTGCCAGCCGCATGGTGGATGGCTACACCTTC	CASRMVDGYTF
few	TRBV11-3	TRBJ1-5	TRBD1	TGTGCCAGCAGCTTTGGACAGGGAAACCAGCCCCAGCATTTT	CASSFGQGNQPQHF
few	TRBV6-1	TRBJ1-5	.	TGTGCCAGCAGCGAAAATCAGCCCCAGCATTTT	CASSENQPQHF
.	TRBV10-3	TRBJ2-6	.	TGTGCCATCGGCGATGACAGGTGGGCTGGGGCCAACGTCCTGACTTTC	CAIGDDRWAGANVLTF
.	TRBV7-1	TRBJ2-2	.	TGTGCCAGCAGCTTCTCCCAGGGGGGAAGCGGGGAGCTGTTTTTT	CASSFSQGGSGELFF
.	TRBV27	TRBJ2-5	.	TGTGCCAGCAATGGTGAGACCCAGTACTTC	CASNGETQYF
.	TRBV6-5	TRBJ2-7	.	TGTGCCAGCTCTCGGGGAACAGTTCGGGAGCAGTACTTC	CASSRGTVREQYF
.	TRBV7-9	TRBJ2-7	.	TGTGCCAGCAGCTTAGTTTGGGGCCGGACCTACGAGCAGTACTTC	CASSLVWGRTYEQYF
.	TRBV28	TRBJ1-2	TRBD1	TGTGCCAGCAGTTTAACAGGGGGAAGTGGCTACACCTTC	CASSLTGGSGYTF
.	TRBV2	TRBJ1-1	TRBD1	TGTGCCAGCAGTGTACAGGGGGCTCGAGCTTTCTTT	CASSVQGARAFF
.	TRBV2	TRBJ2-1	.	TGTGCCAGCAGTGACCCCTTAGGAGGGGCTAGCTCCTACAATGAGCAGTTCTTC	CASSDPLGGASSYNEQFF
.	TRBV4-1	TRBJ2-7	TRBD2	TGCGCCAGCAGCTTGAGCGGGGGCGTTTACGAGCAGTACTTC	CASSLSGGVYEQYF
.	TRBV7-8	TRBJ2-5	TRBD2	TGTGCCAGCAGCTTATGGACTAGCGGGCGGGGAGAGACCCAGTACTTC	CASSLWTSGRGETQYF
.	TRBV4-2	TRBJ2-1	TRBD2	TGTGCCAGCAGCTTGGGGACTAGCGGGAGGGAAGTCGATGAGCAGTTCTTC	CASSLGTSGREVDEQFF